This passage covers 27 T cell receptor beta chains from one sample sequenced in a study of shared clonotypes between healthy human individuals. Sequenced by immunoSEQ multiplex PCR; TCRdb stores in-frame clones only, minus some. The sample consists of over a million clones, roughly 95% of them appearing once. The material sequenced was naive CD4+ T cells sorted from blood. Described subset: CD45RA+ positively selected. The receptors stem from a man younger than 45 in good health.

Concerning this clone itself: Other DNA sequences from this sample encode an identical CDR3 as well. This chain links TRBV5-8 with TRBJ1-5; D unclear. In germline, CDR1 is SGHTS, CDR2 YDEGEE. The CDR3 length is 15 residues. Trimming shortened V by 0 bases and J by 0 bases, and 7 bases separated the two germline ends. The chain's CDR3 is CASSLGQNSNQPQHF. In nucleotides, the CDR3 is TGTGCCAGCAGCTTGGGGCAAAATAGCAATCAGCCCCAGCATTTT.

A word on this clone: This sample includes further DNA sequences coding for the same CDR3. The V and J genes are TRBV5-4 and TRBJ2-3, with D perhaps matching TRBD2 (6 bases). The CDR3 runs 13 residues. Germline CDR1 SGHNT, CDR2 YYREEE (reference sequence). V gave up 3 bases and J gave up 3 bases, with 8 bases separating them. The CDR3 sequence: CASSSTRTDTQYF. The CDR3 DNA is TGTGCCAGCAGCTCGACTAGGACAGATACGCAGTATTTT.

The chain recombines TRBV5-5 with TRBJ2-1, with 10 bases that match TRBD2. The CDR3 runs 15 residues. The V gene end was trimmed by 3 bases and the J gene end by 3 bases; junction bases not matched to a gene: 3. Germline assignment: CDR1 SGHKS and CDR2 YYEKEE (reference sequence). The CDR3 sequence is CASSSRLAGYNEQFF. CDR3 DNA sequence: TGTGCCAGCAGCTCGCGACTAGCGGGCTACAATGAGCAGTTCTTC.

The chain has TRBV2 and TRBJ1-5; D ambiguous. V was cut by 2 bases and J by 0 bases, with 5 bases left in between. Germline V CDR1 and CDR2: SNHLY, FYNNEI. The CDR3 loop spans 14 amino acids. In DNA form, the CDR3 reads TGTGCCAGCAGTGAACCTATTAGCAATCAGCCCCAGCATTTT. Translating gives CASSEPISNQPQHF.

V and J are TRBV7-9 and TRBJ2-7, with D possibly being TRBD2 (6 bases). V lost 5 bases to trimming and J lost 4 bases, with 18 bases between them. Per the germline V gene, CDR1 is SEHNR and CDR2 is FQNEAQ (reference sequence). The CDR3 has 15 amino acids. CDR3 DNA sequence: TGTGCCAGCAGCCTCCTGGGGGACTTGAGATACGAGCAGTACTTC. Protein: CASSLLGDLRYEQYF.

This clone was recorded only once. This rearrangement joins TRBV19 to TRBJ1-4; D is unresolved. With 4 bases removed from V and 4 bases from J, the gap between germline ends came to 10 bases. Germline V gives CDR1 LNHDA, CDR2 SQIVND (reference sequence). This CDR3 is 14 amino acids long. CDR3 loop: CASSRGRSNEKLFF. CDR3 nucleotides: TGTGCCAGTAGTAGAGGACGGAGTAATGAAAAACTGTTTTTT. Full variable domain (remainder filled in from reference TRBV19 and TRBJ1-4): DGGITQSPKYLFRKEGQNVTLSCEQNLNHDAMYWYRQDPGQGLRLIYYSQIVNDFQKGDIAEGYSVSREKKESFPLTVTSAQKNPTAFYLCASSRGRSNEKLFFGSGTQLSVL.

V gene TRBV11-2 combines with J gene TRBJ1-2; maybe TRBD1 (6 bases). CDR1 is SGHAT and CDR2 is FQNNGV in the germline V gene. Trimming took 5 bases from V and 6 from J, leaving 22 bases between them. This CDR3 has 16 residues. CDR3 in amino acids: CASSPIRGGGVNGYTF. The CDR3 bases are TGTGCCAGCAGCCCGATTCGTGGAGGGGGAGTAAATGGCTACACCTTC.

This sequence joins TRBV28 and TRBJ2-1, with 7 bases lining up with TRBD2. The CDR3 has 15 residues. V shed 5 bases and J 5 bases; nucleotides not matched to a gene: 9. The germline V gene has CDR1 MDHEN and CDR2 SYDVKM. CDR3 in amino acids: CASSKRAGANNEQFF. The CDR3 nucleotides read TGTGCCAGCAGTAAAAGGGCGGGAGCAAACAATGAGCAGTTCTTC.

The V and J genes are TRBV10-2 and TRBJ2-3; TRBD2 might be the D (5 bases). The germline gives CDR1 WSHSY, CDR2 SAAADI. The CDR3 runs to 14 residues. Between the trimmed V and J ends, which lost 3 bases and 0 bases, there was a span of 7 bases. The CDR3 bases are TGCGCCAGCAGTGAACGGGGTAGCACAGATACGCAGTATTTT. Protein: CASSERGSTDTQYF.

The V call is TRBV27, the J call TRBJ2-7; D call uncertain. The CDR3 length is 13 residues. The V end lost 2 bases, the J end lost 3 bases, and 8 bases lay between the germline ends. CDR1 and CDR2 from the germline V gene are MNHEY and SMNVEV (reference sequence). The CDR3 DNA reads TGTGCCAGCAGTTTAACAGAGAACTACGAGCAGTACTTC. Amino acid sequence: CASSLTENYEQYF.

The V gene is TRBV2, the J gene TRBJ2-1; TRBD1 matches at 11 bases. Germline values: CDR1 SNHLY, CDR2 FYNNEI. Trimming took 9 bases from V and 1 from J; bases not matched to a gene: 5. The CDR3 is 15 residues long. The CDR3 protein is CASQGDRGSYNEQFF. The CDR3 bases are TGTGCCAGTCAGGGGGACAGGGGGTCCTACAATGAGCAGTTCTTC.

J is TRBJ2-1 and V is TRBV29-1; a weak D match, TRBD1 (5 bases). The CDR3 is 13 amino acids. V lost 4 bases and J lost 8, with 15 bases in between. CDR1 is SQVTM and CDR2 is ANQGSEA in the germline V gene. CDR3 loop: CSVARVLADEQFF. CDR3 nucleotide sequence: TGCAGCGTTGCCAGGGTCCTCGCGGATGAGCAGTTCTTC.

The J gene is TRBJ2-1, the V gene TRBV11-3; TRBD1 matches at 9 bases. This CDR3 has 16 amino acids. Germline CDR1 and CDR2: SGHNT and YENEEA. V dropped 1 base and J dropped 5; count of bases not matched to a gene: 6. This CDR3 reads CASSLAGTGFDNEQFF. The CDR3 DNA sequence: TGTGCCAGCAGCTTAGCCGGGACAGGGTTTGACAATGAGCAGTTCTTC. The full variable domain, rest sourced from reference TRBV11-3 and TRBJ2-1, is EAGVVQSPRYKIIEKKQPVAFWCNPISGHNTLYWYLQNLGQGPELLIRYENEEAVDDSQLPKDRFSAERLKGVDSTLKIQPAELGDSAVYLCASSLAGTGFDNEQFFGPGTRLTVL.

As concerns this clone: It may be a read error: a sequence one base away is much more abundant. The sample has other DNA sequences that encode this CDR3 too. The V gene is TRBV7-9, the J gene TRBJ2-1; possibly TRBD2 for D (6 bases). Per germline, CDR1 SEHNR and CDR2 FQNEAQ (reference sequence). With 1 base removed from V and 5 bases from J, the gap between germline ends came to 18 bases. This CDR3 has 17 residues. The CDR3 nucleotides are TGTGCCAGCAGCTTAGGTTTCAGCGGGCCCCTCCACAATGAGCAGTTCTTC. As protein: CASSLGFSGPLHNEQFF.

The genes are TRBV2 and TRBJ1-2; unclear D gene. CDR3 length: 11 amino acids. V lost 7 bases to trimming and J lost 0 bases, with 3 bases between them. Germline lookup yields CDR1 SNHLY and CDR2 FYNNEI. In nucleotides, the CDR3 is TGTGCCAGCACAGCTAACTATGGCTACACCTTC. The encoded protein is CASTANYGYTF.

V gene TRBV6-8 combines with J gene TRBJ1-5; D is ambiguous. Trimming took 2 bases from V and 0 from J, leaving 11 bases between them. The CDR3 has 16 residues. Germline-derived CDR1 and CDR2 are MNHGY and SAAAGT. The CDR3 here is CASSYGRRYSNQPQHF. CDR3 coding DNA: TGTGCCAGCAGTTACGGCAGGAGATATAGCAATCAGCCCCAGCATTTT.

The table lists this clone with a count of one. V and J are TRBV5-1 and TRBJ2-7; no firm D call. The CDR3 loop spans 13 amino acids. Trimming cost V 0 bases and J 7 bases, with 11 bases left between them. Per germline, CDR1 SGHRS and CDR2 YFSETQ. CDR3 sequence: CASSLDTEGEQYF. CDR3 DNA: TGCGCCAGCAGCTTGGACACCGAAGGGGAGCAGTACTTC.

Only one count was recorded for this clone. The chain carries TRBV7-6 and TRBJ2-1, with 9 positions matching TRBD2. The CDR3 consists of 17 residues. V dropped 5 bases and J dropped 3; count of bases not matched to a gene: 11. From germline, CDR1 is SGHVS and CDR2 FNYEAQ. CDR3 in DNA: TGTGCCAGCAGCCAATCCAATAGCGGGAGAAACTACAATGAGCAGTTCTTC. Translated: CASSQSNSGRNYNEQFF.

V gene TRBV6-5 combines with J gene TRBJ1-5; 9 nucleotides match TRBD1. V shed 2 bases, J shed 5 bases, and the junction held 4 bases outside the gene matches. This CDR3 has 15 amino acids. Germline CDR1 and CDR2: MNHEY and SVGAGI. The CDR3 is CASSYRDRADQPQHF. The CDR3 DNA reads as TGTGCCAGCAGTTACCGGGACAGGGCTGATCAGCCCCAGCATTTT.

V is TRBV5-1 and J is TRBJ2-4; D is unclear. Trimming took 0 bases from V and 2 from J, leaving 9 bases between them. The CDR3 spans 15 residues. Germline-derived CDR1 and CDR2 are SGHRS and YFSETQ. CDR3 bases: TGCGCCAGCAGCTTGGACAGAGTAACCAAAAACATTCAGTACTTC. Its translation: CASSLDRVTKNIQYF.

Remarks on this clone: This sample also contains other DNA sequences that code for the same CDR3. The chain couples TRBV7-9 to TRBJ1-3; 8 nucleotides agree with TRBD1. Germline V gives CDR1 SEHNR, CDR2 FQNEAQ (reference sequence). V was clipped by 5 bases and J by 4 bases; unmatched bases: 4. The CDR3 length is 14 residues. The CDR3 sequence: CASSRDRGGNTIYF. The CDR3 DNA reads TGTGCCAGCAGCAGAGACAGGGGAGGAAACACCATATATTTT.

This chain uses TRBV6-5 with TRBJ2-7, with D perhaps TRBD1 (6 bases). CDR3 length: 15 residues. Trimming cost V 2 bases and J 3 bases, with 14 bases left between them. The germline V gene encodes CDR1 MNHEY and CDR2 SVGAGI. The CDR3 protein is CASSYRQGTYYEQYF. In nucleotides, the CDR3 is TGTGCCAGCAGTTACCGGCAGGGGACCTACTACGAGCAGTACTTC.

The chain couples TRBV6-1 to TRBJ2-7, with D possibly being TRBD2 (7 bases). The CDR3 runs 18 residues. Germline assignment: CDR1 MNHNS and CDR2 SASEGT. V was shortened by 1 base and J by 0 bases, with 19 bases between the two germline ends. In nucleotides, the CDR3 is TGTGCCAGCAGTGAAGTTGTTGTTGGGGGGGCCCACTCCTACGAGCAGTACTTC. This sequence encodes CASSEVVVGGAHSYEQYF.

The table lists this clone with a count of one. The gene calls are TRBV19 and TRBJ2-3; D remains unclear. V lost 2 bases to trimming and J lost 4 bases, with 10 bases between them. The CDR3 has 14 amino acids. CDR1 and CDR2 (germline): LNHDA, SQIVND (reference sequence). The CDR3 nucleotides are TGTGCCAGTAGTATAATCGTGTTATCAGATACGCAGTATTTT. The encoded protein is CASSIIVLSDTQYF.

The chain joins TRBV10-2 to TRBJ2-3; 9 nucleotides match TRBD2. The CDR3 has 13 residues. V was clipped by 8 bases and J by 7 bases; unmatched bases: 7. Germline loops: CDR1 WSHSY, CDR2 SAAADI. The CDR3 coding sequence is TGCGCCAGCGCTGAAGGGACTAGCAATACGCAGTATTTT. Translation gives CASAEGTSNTQYF.

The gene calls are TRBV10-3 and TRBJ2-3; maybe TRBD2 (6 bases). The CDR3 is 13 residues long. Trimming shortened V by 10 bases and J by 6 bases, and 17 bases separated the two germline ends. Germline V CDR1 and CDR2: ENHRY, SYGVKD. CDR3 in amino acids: CATNQRESDTQYF. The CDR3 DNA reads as TGTGCCACCAACCAACGGGAGAGCGATACGCAGTATTTT.

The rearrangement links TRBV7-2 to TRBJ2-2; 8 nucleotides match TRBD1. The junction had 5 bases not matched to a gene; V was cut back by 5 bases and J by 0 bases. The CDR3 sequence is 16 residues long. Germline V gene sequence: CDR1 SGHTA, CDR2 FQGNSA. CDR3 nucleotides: TGTGCCAGCAGCCTAGGACAGGGATCGAACACCGGGGAGCTGTTTTTT. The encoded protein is CASSLGQGSNTGELFF.